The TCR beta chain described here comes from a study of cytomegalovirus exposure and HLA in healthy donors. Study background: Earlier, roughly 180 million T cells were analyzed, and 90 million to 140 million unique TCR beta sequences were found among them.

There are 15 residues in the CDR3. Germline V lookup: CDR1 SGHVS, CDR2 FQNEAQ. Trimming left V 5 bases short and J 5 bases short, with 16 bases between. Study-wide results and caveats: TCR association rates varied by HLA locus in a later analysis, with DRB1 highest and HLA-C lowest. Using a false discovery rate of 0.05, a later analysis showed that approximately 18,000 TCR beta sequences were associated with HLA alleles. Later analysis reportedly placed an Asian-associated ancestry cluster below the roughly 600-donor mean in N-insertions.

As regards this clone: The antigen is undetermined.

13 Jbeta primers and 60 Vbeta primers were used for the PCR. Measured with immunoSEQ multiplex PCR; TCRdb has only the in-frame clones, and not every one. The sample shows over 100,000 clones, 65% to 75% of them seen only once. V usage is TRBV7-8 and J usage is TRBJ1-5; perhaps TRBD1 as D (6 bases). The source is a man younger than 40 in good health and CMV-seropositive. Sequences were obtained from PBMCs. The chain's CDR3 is CASSLLTGPYQPQHF. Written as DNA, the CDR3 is TGTGCCAGCAGCCTTTTGACAGGCCCCTATCAGCCCCAGCATTTT.